This T cell receptor beta chain was observed in a study of T-cell memory formation after mild COVID-19 (dated by TCRdb to 2020 to 2022). For context, the study as a whole: TCR sequence clusters from the two donors were largely donor specific. The cohort comprised two young, previously healthy adult volunteers, one female and one male. In a couple of donors, T-cell clones that expanded and contracted after mild COVID-19 were followed by sequencing TCRalpha and TCRbeta repertoires longitudinally.

On the study overall, not on this receptor specifically: The study covered only two mild cases, and larger cohorts including severe cases with pre-infection samples were considered necessary. Some responding clones were detected in pre-infection memory, suggesting pre-existing cross-reactive memory T cells joined the SARS-CoV-2 response. From day 15 to 85, contracting clones showed balanced CD4/CD8 phenotypes, whereas a second wave of clones that expanded from day 15 to 37 leaned towards CD4+. Whether the second-wave clones peaking on day 37 were SARS-CoV-2 specific was not confirmed. Contracting CD4+ clones turned up mainly in the CM and EM memory subsets, whereas EMRA was where CD8+ clones were enriched.

PBMCs were isolated by Ficoll-Paque density gradient centrifugation. This clonotype was seen a few times. Its antigen remains unidentified. The record has no base qualities; no much larger clone is one base away. TCRdb lists the instrument as Illumina NovaSeq 6000. TCRalpha and TCRbeta cDNA libraries were constructed by 5'RACE with constant-segment primers, with sample barcodes and unique molecular identifiers being introduced. Trizol reagent was used to extract RNA from every sample. Amplification of the libraries took two PCR steps, and the second step added a second sample barcode plus Illumina TruSeq adapters. The libraries were sequenced on an Illumina NovaSeq using 2 x 150 bp paired-end reads. From the authors' description of their analysis: The reads were demultiplexed and collapsed into UMI-guided consensus sequences using migec v1.2.7. Using mixcr v2.1.11, the UMI consensuses were aligned to TRA and TRB V and J templates and assembled into clonotypes. A clonotype was counted as expanded or contracted only if both edgeR and NoisET called the change significant, with noise models trained on biological replicates. edgeR calls used a false discovery rate-adjusted p below 0.01 and a log2 fold-change threshold of 1. As an exploratory analysis of dynamics, max-normalized trajectories of the 1000 most abundant clonotypes were examined with PCA combined with hierarchical clustering. The CD4 or CD8 phenotype of responding clones was assigned using the separately sequenced CD4+ and CD8+ repertoires. TCRdb reran the public reads through fastp at Q25 and MiXCR, keeping productive beta chains. When rows share a CDR3 protein, they turn into one entry using the most common DNA and genes. The V and J calls reflect TCRdb's pipeline rather than the authors' work. Across this sample there are roughly 340,000 distinct CDR3 sequences, with less than 25% seen only once. Roughly a fifth of the sample rests with the top ten.

The CDR3 runs 13 residues from the cysteine to the phenylalanine. Of all the DNA, just the CDR3 is kept, 39 bases in frame from base 1. Between the V and J ends, shortened by 6 bases and 0 bases respectively, the junction contains 9 bases. Via the germline V gene (reference sequence), CDR1 is DFQATT and CDR2 SNEGSKA. The V gene is TRBV20-1 and the J gene is TRBJ1-5; no confident D gene assignment can be made. This receptor was identified in a man between 18 and 35 years old who had mild COVID-19 (a few samples of this study predate the infection). The sample titles of this study are shuffled in the database, so cell type and time point are left out; the donor was told from shared clones. The source material was PBMCs or a T cell subset sorted from them (not recorded which). The CDR3 protein sequence reads: CSAPRDSNQPQHF. The sequenced DNA: TGCAGTGCCCCCCGGGATAGCAATCAGCCCCAGCATTTT.